This TCR beta chain is drawn from a study of memory CD4+ T cells and cytomegalovirus serostatus. Across the whole study: This sample comes from healthy Belgian adults, about 10 CMV seropositive, around 26 seronegative.

Per the authors' pipeline: Out-of-frame sequences were removed, leaving 2,204,828 distinct TCRbeta sequences. Clones were sequenced by immunoSEQ multiplex PCR, and TCRdb holds only the in-frame ones, with some missing. V and J calls and clone size come straight from that table; D and trimming were deduced from the DNA. The sample comprises about 96,000 clones, 80% of which are singletons, and about 4% rests with the top ten. The junction had 8 bases not matched to a gene; V was cut back by 4 bases and J by 8 bases. The CDR3 has 16 residues. Germline V gives CDR1 SGHRS, CDR2 YFSETQ. Single viable CD3+CD4+CD8-CD45RO+ cells were sorted as the memory CD4+ T cells. Comments on this clone: What it recognizes is unknown.

Study findings and constraints: Suggested: most of the CMV-linked TCR signature lies in CD4+ memory cells. Each of 67 CMV-associated TCRbeta sequences occurred in one to five individuals.

The sample comprised memory CD4+ T cells from blood. The chain joins TRBV5-1 to TRBJ2-1; TRBD2 matches 14 bases. The origin of this receptor is an adult in good health and CMV-seropositive. CDR3: CASSTIGTSGSDEQFF. CDR3 nucleotides: TGCGCCAGCAGCACAATAGGGACTAGCGGGAGCGATGAGCAGTTCTTC. Full variable domain (missing parts from reference TRBV5-1 and TRBJ2-1): KAGVTQTPRYLIKTRGQQVTLSCSPISGHRSVSWYQQTPGQGLQFLFEYFSETQRNKGNFPGRFSGRQFSNSRSEMNVSTLELGDSALYLCASSTIGTSGSDEQFFGPGTRLTVL.